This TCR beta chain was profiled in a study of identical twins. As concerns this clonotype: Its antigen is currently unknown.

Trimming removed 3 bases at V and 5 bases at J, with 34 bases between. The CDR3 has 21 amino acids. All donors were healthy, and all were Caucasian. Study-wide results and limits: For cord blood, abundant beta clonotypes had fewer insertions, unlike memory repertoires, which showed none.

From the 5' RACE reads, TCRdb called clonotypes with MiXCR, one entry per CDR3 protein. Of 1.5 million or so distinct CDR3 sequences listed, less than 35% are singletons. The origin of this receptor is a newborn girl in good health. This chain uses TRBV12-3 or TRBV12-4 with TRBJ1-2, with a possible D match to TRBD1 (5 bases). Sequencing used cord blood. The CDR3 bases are TGTGCCAGCAGTTTCATCTCAGTAGTCATACCGGGCAGACAGTGGATTTATGGCTACACCTTC. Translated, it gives CASSFISVVIPGRQWIYGYTF.